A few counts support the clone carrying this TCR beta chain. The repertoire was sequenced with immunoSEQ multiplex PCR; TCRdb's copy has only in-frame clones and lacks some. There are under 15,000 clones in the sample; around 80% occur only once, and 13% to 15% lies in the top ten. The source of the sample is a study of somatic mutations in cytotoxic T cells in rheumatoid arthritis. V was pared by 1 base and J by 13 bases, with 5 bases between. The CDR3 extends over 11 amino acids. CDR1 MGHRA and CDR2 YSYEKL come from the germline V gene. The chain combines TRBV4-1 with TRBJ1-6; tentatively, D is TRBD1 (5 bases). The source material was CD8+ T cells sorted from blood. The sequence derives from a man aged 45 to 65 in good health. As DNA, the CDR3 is TGCGCCAGCAGCCAAGGGGGGCCCCTCCACTTT. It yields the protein CASSQGGPLHF.